This T cell receptor (beta chain) was identified during a study of blood T cell repertoires in COVID-19. Study context: Samples taken during acute and convalescent COVID-19 were collected in the United States, Italy and Spain. Sources were T cells, B-cell-depleted T cells, or PBMCs; the material itself was cDNA or gDNA.

The CDR3 is 13 amino acids. Germline CDR1 is MNHEY and CDR2 is SVGAGI. V dropped 8 bases and J dropped 0 bases, with 10 bases sitting between them. Per the study methods: Amplification of reference gene primers provided the estimated nucleated cell counts. Repertoires were generated with immunoSEQ multiplex PCR, while TCRdb's copy carries only in-frame clones and drops some. Clone size and V and J calls were adopted from that table, with D and trimming inferred from the DNA. In the table there are tens of thousands of clones, approximately 80% of which are singletons. Specimen: peripheral blood. The source is a man in his 70s with active or convalescent COVID-19. This rearrangement joins TRBV6-5 to TRBJ1-1; D not certain. CDR3 region: CASLWTVNTEAFF. DNA of the CDR3: TGTGCCAGCCTATGGACTGTGAACACTGAAGCTTTCTTT.